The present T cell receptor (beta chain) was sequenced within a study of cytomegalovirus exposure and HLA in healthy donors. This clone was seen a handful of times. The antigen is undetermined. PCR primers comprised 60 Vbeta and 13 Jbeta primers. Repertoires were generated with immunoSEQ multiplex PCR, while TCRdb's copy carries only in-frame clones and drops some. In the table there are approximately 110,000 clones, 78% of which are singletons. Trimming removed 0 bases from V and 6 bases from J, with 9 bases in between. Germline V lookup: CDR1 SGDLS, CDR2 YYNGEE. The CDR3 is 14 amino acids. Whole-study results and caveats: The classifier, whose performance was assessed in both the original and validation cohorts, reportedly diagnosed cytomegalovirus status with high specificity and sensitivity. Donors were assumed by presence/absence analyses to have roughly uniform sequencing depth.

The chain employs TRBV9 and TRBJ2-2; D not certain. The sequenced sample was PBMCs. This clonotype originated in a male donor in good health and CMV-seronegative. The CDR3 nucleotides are TGTGCCAGCAGCGTAGTAGATCTGTCCGGGGAGCTGTTTTTT. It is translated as CASSVVDLSGELFF.